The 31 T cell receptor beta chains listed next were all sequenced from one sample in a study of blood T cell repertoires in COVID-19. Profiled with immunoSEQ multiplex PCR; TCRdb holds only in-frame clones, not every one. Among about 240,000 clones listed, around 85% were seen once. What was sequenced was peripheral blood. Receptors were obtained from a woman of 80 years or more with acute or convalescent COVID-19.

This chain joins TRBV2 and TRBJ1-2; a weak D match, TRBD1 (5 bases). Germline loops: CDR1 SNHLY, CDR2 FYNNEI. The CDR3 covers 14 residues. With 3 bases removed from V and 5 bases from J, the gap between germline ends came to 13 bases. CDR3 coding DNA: TGTGCCAGCAGTGAGGAGGGGATGGGGTATGGCTACACCTTC. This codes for CASSEEGMGYGYTF.

The chain's CDR3 is CASSWAGGELLAEKLFF. CDR3 nucleotide sequence: TGTGCCAGCAGCTGGGCAGGGGGCGAGTTGTTAGCTGAAAAACTGTTTTTT. The J gene is TRBJ1-4, the V gene TRBV28; 8 nucleotides match TRBD1. The V gene end was trimmed by 6 bases and the J gene end by 7 bases; junction bases not matched to a gene: 16. The CDR3 loop spans 17 amino acids. Germline V gene lookup returns CDR1 MDHEN and CDR2 SYDVKM.

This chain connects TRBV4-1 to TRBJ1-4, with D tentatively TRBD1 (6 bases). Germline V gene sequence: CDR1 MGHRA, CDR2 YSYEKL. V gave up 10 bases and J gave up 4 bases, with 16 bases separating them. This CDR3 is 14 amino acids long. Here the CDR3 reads CATRGGGNNEKLFF. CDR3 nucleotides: TGCGCCACCAGAGGGGGGGGCAATAATGAAAAACTGTTTTTT.

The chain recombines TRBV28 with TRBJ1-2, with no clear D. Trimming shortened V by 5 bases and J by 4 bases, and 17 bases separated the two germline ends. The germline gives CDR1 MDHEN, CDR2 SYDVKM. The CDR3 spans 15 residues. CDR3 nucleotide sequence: TGTGCCAGCAGTGAAGCGGACCTAAGGAGCTATGGCTACACCTTC. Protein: CASSEADLRSYGYTF.

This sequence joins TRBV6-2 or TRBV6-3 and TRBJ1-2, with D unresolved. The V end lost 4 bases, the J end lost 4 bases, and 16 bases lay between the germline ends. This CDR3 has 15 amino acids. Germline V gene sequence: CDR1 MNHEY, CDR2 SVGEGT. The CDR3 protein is CASSSTQASFYGYTF. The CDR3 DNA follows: TGTGCCAGCAGTTCCACTCAGGCCAGCTTCTATGGCTACACCTTC.

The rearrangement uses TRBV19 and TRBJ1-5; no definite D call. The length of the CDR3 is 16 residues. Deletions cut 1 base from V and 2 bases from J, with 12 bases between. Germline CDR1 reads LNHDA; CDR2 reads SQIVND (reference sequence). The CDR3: CASSIGVPSGNQPQHF. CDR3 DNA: TGTGCCAGTAGTATAGGGGTCCCCAGCGGCAATCAGCCCCAGCATTTT.

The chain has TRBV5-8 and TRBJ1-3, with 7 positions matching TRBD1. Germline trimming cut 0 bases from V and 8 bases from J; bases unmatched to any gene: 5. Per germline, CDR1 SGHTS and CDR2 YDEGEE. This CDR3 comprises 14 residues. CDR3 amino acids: CASSLETGQHTIYF. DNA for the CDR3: TGTGCCAGCAGCTTGGAGACAGGGCAGCACACCATATATTTT.

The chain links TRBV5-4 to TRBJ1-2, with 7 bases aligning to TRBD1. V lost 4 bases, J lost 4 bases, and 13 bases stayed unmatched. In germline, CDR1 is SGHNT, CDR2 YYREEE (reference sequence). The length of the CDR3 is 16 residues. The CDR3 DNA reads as TGTGCCAGCAGCACCTTTAAACAGGGGATGGTCTATGGCTACACCTTC. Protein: CASSTFKQGMVYGYTF.

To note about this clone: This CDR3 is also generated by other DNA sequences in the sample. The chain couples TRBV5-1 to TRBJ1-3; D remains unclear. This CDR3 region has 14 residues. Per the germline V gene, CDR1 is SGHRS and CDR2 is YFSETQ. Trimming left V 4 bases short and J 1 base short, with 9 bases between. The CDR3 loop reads CASSLGGSGNTIYF. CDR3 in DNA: TGCGCCAGCAGCCTAGGAGGATCTGGAAACACCATATATTTT.

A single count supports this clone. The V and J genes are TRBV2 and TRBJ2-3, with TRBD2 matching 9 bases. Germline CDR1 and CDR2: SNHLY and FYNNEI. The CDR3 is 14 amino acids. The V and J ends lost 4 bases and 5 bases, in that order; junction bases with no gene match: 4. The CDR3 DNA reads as TGTGCCAGCAGTGTCGCGGGGGGGGTAGATACGCAGTATTTT. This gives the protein CASSVAGGVDTQYF.

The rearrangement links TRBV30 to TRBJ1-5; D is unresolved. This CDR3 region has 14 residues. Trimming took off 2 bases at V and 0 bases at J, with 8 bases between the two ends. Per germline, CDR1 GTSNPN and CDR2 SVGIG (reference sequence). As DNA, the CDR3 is TGTGCCTGGAGTCCGGGTTTTAGCAATCAGCCCCAGCATTTT. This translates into CAWSPGFSNQPQHF.

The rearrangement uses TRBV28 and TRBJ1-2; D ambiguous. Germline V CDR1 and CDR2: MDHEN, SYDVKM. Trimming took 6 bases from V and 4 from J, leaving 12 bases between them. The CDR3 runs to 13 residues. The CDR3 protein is CASRGSLGYGYTF. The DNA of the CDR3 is TGTGCCAGCAGAGGGAGTTTGGGCTATGGCTACACCTTC.

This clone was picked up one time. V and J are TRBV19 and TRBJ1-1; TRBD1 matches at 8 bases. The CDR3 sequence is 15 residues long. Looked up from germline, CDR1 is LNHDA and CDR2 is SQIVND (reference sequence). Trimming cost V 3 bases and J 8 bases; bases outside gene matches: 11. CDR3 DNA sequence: TGTGCCAGTAGTATCCAGGGGGCGTCTCCCGGGGAAGCTTTCTTT. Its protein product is CASSIQGASPGEAFF.

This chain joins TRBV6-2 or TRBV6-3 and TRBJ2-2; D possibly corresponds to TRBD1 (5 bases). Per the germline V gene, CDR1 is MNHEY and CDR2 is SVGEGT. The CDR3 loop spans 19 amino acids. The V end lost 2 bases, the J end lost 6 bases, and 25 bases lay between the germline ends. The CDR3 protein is CASSYPSSGRWGLAGELFF. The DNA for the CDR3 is TGTGCCAGCAGTTACCCCTCGTCTGGGCGCTGGGGCCTCGCCGGGGAGCTGTTTTTT.

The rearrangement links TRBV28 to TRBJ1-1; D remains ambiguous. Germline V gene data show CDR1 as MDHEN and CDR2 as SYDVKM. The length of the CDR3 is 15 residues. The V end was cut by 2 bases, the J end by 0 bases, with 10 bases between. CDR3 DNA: TGTGCCAGCAGTTTAACTGTGCGAGTGAACACTGAAGCTTTCTTT. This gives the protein CASSLTVRVNTEAFF. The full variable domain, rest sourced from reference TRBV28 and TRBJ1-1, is DVKVTQSSRYLVKRTGEKVFLECVQDMDHENMFWYRQDPGLGLRLIYFSYDVKMKEKGDIPEGYSVSREKKERFSLILESASTNQTSMYLCASSLTVRVNTEAFFGQGTRLTVV.

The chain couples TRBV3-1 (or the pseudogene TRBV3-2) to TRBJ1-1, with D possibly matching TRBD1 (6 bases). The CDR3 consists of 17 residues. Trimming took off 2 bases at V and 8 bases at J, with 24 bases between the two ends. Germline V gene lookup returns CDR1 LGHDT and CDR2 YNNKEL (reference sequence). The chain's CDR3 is CASSQLRLGHKQPEAFF. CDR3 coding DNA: TGTGCCAGCAGCCAACTGAGGCTGGGACATAAGCAACCCGAAGCTTTCTTT.

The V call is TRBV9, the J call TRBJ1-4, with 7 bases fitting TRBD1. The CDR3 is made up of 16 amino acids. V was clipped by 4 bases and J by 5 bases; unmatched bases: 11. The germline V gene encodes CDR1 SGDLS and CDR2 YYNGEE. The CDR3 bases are TGTGCCAGCAGCCGAAACCCGGGACAGACCAATGAAAAACTGTTTTTT. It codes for CASSRNPGQTNEKLFF.

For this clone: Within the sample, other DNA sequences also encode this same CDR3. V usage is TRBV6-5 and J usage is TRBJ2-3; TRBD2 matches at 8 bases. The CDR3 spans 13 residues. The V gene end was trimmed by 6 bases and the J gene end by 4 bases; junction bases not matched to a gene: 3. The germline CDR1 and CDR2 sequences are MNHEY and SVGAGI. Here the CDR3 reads CASRTSGADTQYF. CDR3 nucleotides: TGTGCCAGCAGAACTAGCGGAGCAGATACGCAGTATTTT.

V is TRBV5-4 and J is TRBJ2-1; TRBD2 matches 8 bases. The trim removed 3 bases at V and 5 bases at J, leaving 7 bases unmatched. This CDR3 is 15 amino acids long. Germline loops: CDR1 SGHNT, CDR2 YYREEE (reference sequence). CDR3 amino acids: CASSSPGRGDNEQFF. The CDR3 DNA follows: TGTGCCAGCAGCTCTCCGGGGCGGGGGGACAATGAGCAGTTCTTC.

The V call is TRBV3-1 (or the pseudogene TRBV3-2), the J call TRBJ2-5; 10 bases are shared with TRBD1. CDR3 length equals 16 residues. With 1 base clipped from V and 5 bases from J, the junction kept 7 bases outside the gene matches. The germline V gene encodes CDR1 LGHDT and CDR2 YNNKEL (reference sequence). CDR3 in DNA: TGTGCCAGCAGCCAAGCCCCGACAGGGGGCGCCGAGACCCAGTACTTC. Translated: CASSQAPTGGAETQYF.

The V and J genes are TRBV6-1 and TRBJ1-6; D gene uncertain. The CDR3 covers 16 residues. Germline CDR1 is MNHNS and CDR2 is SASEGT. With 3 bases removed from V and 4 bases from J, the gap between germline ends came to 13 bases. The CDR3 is CASSDPQRNYNSPLHF. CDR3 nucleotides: TGTGCCAGCAGTGACCCACAGAGAAATTATAATTCACCCCTCCACTTT.

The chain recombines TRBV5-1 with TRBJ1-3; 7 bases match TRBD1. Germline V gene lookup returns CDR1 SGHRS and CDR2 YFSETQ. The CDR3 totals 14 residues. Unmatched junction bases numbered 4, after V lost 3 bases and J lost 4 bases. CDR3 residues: CASSSGTVGNTIYF. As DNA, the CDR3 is TGCGCCAGCAGCTCGGGGACAGTGGGAAACACCATATATTTT. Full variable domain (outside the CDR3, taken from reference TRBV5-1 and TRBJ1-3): KAGVTQTPRYLIKTRGQQVTLSCSPISGHRSVSWYQQTPGQGLQFLFEYFSETQRNKGNFPGRFSGRQFSNSRSEMNVSTLELGDSALYLCASSSGTVGNTIYFGEGSWLTVV.

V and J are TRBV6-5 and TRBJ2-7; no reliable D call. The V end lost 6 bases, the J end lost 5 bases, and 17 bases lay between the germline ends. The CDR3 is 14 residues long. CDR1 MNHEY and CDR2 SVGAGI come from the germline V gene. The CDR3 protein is CASRVAFQVNEQYF. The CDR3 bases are TGTGCCAGCAGGGTCGCGTTTCAGGTCAACGAGCAGTACTTC.

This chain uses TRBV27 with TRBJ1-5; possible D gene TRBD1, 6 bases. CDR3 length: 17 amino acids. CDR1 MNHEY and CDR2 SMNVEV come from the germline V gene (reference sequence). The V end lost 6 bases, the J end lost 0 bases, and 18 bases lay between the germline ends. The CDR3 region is CASSPLGTPNSNQPQHF. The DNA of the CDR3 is TGTGCCAGCAGCCCTTTAGGGACACCGAATAGCAATCAGCCCCAGCATTTT.

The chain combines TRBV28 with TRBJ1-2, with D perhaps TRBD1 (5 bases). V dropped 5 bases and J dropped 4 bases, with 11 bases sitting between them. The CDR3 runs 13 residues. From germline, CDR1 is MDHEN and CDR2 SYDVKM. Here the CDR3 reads CASSQGTPYGYTF. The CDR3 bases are TGTGCCAGCAGTCAAGGGACTCCCTATGGCTACACCTTC.

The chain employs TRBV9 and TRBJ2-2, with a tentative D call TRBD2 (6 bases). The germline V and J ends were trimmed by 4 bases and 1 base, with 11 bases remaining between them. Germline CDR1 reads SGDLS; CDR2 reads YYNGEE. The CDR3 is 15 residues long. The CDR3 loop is CASSSGGRNTGELFF. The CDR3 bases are TGTGCCAGCAGCAGCGGAGGGAGGAACACCGGGGAGCTGTTTTTT.

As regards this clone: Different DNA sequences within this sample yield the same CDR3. CDR3 amino acids: CASSLALTEETQYF. Here the CDR3 DNA reads TGTGCCAGCAGCTTAGCGTTAACAGAAGAGACCCAGTACTTC. The chain recombines TRBV7-6 with TRBJ2-5; D gene unclear. V was shortened by 0 bases and J by 3 bases, with 8 bases between the two germline ends. This CDR3 contains 14 residues. CDR1 is SGHVS, CDR2 FNYEAQ, per germline.

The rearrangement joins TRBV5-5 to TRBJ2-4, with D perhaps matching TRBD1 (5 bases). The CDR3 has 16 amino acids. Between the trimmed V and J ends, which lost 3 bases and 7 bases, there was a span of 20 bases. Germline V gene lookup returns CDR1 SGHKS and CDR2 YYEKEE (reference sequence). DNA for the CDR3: TGTGCCAGCAGCTCCTCTGGGGCTTACAAGATGAACATTCAGTACTTC. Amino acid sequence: CASSSSGAYKMNIQYF.

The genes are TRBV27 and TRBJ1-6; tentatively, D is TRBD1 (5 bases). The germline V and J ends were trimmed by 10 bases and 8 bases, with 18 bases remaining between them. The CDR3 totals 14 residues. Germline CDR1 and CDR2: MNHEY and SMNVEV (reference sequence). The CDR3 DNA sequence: TGTGCCACCCGACGTGGGGGGAATTATTCACCCCTCCACTTT. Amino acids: CATRRGGNYSPLHF.

The CDR3 region has the DNA TGTGCCAGCAGCTCGGACACGAACTATGGCTACACCTTC. Protein product: CASSSDTNYGYTF. The rearrangement links TRBV7-9 to TRBJ1-2; D is perhaps TRBD1 (5 bases). Germline CDR1 is SEHNR and CDR2 is FQNEAQ (reference sequence). Trimming took off 4 bases at V and 2 bases at J, with 8 bases between the two ends. This CDR3 contains 13 residues.

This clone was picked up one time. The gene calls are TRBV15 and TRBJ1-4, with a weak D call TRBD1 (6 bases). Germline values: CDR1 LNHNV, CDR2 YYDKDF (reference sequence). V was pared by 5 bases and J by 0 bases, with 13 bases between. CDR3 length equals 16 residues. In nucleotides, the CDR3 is TGTGCCACCAGCTTAAGGGGGGGCGCAACTAATGAAAAACTGTTTTTT. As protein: CATSLRGGATNEKLFF.